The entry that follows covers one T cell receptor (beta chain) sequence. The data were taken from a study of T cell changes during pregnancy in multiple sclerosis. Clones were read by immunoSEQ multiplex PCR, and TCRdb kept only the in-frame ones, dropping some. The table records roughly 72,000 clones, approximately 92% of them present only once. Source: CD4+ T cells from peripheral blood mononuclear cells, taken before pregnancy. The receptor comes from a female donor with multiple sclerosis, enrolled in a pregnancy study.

The CDR3 loop is CASSRVNQPQHF. As DNA, the CDR3 is TGTGCCAGCAGTCGGGTAAATCAGCCCCAGCATTTT. The V and J genes are TRBV27 and TRBJ1-5, with unresolved D. Per the germline V gene, CDR1 is MNHEY and CDR2 is SMNVEV (reference sequence). V was cut by 5 bases and J by 4 bases, with 6 bases left in between. The CDR3 extends over 12 amino acids.